A selection of T cell receptor beta chains follows, all from one sample in a study of CD8 T cells in Susac syndrome. TCRdb ran MiXCR on the immunoSEQ multiplex PCR reads and lists one entry per CDR3 protein. The data hold around 130,000 distinct CDR3 sequences, with approximately 94% observed a single time. The sample taken for sequencing was CD4+ T cells from PBMCs. The receptors come from a human donor with multiple sclerosis. CDR3s include the opening cysteine and the closing phenylalanine or tryptophan. The D gene is left open where the match is weak. Part of the rows lack a size; the others show once, few, many or a class for expanded clones.

CDR3,DNA,size,J,V,D
CASSQDLGYTEAFF,TGCGCCAGCAGCCAAGATTTGGGTTACACTGAAGCTTTCTTT,.,TRBJ1-1,TRBV4-3,.
CASRAEGPTYEQYF,TGCGCCAGCAGGGCGGAGGGGCCTACCTACGAGCAGTACTTC,.,TRBJ2-7,TRBV5-1,.
CASRRLGQLGTNEKLFF,TGTGCCAGCAGACGCCTTGGACAACTCGGAACTAATGAAAAACTGTTTTTT,.,TRBJ1-4,TRBV6-1,.
CASSTRRGWTEAFF,TGTGCCAGCAGCACACGACGGGGGTGGACTGAAGCTTTCTTT,.,TRBJ1-1,TRBV11-2,.
CTSSLAPLAGGPGASEQFF,TGCACCAGCAGCTTGGCCCCGCTAGCGGGAGGGCCGGGTGCTTCTGAGCAGTTCTTC,.,TRBJ2-1,TRBV5-1,TRBD2
CASTHSRLSGNSPLHF,TGTGCCAGCACCCATAGTCGACTTTCAGGCAATTCACCCCTCCACTTT,.,TRBJ1-6,TRBV7-8,.
CASSRGVAGNKYF,TGTGCCAGCAGCCGGGGGGTGGCAGGGAACAAGTACTTC,once,TRBJ2-7,TRBV7-2,TRBD2
CASTLRAGRADTQYF,TGTGCCAGTACCCTCCGGGCAGGGCGCGCAGATACGCAGTATTTT,once,TRBJ2-3,TRBV19,.
CASSQESVETQYF,TGTGCCAGCAGCCAAGAGTCGGTGGAGACCCAGTACTTC,.,TRBJ2-5,TRBV3-1,.
CASSPRTSGENIQYF,TGTGCCAGCAGCCCTCGGACTAGCGGGGAAAACATTCAGTACTTC,.,TRBJ2-4,TRBV12-3/TRBV12-4,TRBD2
CAISESTGAGQPQHF,TGTGCCATCAGTGAGTCTACAGGGGCCGGTCAGCCCCAGCATTTT,few,TRBJ1-5,TRBV10-3,TRBD1
CSVAKREVYNEQFF,TGCAGCGTTGCGAAGCGGGAGGTCTACAATGAGCAGTTCTTC,.,TRBJ2-1,TRBV29-1,TRBD2
CASSRLATGTYEQYF,TGTGCCAGCAGTCGGCTTGCGACAGGGACCTACGAGCAGTACTTC,.,TRBJ2-7,TRBV6-2/TRBV6-3,TRBD1
CASSGGGLGSDTQYF,TGTGCCAGCAGCGGGGGGGGACTAGGCTCGGATACGCAGTATTTT,.,TRBJ2-3,TRBV7-9,TRBD2
CASSIGTASNQPQHF,TGTGCCAGTAGTATCGGGACAGCAAGCAATCAGCCCCAGCATTTT,once,TRBJ1-5,TRBV19,TRBD1
CASSFTGLDGYTF,TGTGCCAGCAGCTTCACAGGGCTAGACGGCTACACCTTC,few,TRBJ1-2,TRBV7-9,.
CASNQMQGREQYF,TGTGCCAGCAACCAAATGCAGGGTCGCGAGCAGTACTTC,.,TRBJ2-7,TRBV2,.
CASSSGGGGNYEQYF,TGTGCCAGCAGCTCAGGTGGCGGGGGAAACTACGAGCAGTACTTC,.,TRBJ2-7,TRBV7-2,TRBD2
CATLDLANGQPQHF,TGTGCCACCCTTGACCTAGCGAATGGACAGCCCCAGCATTTT,.,TRBJ1-5,TRBV6-5,.
CSAPRGGTEAFF,TGCAGTGCTCCTCGTGGGGGTACTGAAGCTTTCTTT,.,TRBJ1-1,TRBV20-1,.
CASSNGVTADEKLFF,TGTGCCAGCAGCAATGGGGTGACGGCGGATGAAAAACTGTTTTTT,.,TRBJ1-4,TRBV11-2,.
CSALTGDLANYGYTF,TGCAGCGCACTGACAGGGGATCTAGCTAACTATGGCTACACCTTC,once,TRBJ1-2,TRBV29-1,TRBD1
CASSSSTNTIYF,TGTGCCAGCAGCTCCAGTACAAACACCATATATTTT,.,TRBJ1-3,TRBV7-6,.
CASSPAGTGGWRQPQHF,TGTGCCAGCTCACCGGCCGGGACAGGGGGCTGGCGTCAGCCCCAGCATTTT,.,TRBJ1-5,TRBV18,TRBD1
CASSPPNSLNEKLFF,TGTGCCAGCTCACCACCGAACAGCCTTAATGAAAAACTGTTTTTT,.,TRBJ1-4,TRBV18,.
CASSDWGGTGGNEQYF,TGTGCCAGCAGTGACTGGGGCGGGACAGGAGGAAACGAGCAGTACTTC,.,TRBJ2-7,TRBV6-2/TRBV6-3,TRBD1
CASSFDRGIGYTF,TGTGCCAGCAGTTTCGACAGGGGGATCGGCTACACCTTC,.,TRBJ1-2,TRBV6-2/TRBV6-3,TRBD1
CASSRTPRYEQYF,TGTGCCAGTAGCCGGACTCCACGCTACGAGCAGTACTTC,.,TRBJ2-7,TRBV19,.
CASSEVWGWGPYGYTF,TGTGCCAGCAGTGAAGTTTGGGGGTGGGGCCCCTATGGCTACACCTTC,.,TRBJ1-2,TRBV2,.
CASRARDSPNYGYTF,TGTGCCAGCAGAGCCCGGGACAGTCCTAACTATGGCTACACCTTC,.,TRBJ1-2,TRBV25-1,TRBD1
CASSLDRGQNGELFF,TGTGCCAGCAGCTTAGACAGGGGGCAGAACGGGGAGCTGTTTTTT,.,TRBJ2-2,TRBV11-2,TRBD1
CASSSGGTSGQETQYF,TGCGCCAGCAGCTCCGGTGGGACTAGCGGTCAAGAGACCCAGTACTTC,.,TRBJ2-5,TRBV5-1,TRBD2
CATRGSDGYTGELFF,TGTGCCACACGGGGTTCGGACGGTTACACCGGGGAGCTGTTTTTT,.,TRBJ2-2,TRBV19,.
CSASGNQETQYF,TGCAGTGCTAGCGGGAACCAAGAGACCCAGTACTTC,.,TRBJ2-5,TRBV20-1,.
CASSQGTGHEQYF,TGTGCCAGCAGCCAAGGGACAGGGCATGAGCAGTACTTC,.,TRBJ2-7,TRBV5-6,TRBD1
CASSPTDSGNTQYF,TGTGCCAGCAGTCCAACTGACTCGGGGAATACGCAGTATTTT,.,TRBJ2-3,TRBV14,.
CASSSKGGSNQPQHF,TGTGCCAGCTCCTCCAAAGGGGGTAGCAATCAGCCCCAGCATTTT,.,TRBJ1-5,TRBV9,.
CASSLSGNEKLFF,TGTGCCAGCAGTTTGTCAGGGAATGAAAAACTGTTTTTT,.,TRBJ1-4,TRBV12-3/TRBV12-4,.
CASSYGGTHYEQYF,TGTGCCAGCAGTTACGGGGGGACACACTACGAGCAGTACTTC,.,TRBJ2-7,TRBV6-2/TRBV6-3,.
CASSHASGEQYF,TGTGCCAGCAGTCATGCTAGCGGAGAGCAGTACTTC,.,TRBJ2-7,TRBV12-3/TRBV12-4,TRBD2
CASSPPGTAETQYF,TGTGCCAGCTCACCTCCGGGGACCGCCGAGACCCAGTACTTC,.,TRBJ2-5,TRBV18,.
CASREGGAWAGELFF,TGTGCCAGCAGGGAGGGCGGGGCATGGGCCGGGGAGCTGTTTTTT,.,TRBJ2-2,TRBV7-6,.
CSVPGQLNTEAFF,TGCAGCGTGCCGGGACAACTGAACACTGAAGCTTTCTTT,.,TRBJ1-1,TRBV29-1,.
CASSLGDNTEAFF,TGTGCCAGCAGTCTTGGGGACAACACTGAAGCTTTCTTT,few,TRBJ1-1,TRBV6-1,.
CASSPRTEAFF,TGTGCCAGCAGCCCTCGGACTGAAGCTTTCTTT,few,TRBJ1-1,TRBV6-2/TRBV6-3,.
CASSYSGWGGDEYEQYF,TGTGCCAGCAGTTACTCTGGGTGGGGAGGGGACGAATACGAGCAGTACTTC,.,TRBJ2-7,TRBV6-5,TRBD2
CASSSNRPLGETQYF,TGTGCCAGCAGTTCAAACCGACCCCTGGGGGAGACCCAGTACTTC,.,TRBJ2-5,TRBV27,.
CASRGTGGMNTEAFF,TGTGCCAGCAGGGGGACAGGGGGTATGAACACTGAAGCTTTCTTT,.,TRBJ1-1,TRBV6-6,TRBD1
CAWSVLGGIAGNTIYF,TGTGCCTGGAGTGTACTTGGGGGAATAGCTGGAAACACCATATATTTT,.,TRBJ1-3,TRBV30,.
CASSQDPRGTETQYF,TGTGCCAGCAGCCAAGATCCACGGGGTACGGAGACCCAGTACTTC,.,TRBJ2-5,TRBV4-2,.
CASSVLQQGTYGYTF,TGTGCCAGCAGCGTCCTTCAACAGGGGACCTATGGCTACACCTTC,.,TRBJ1-2,TRBV9,TRBD1